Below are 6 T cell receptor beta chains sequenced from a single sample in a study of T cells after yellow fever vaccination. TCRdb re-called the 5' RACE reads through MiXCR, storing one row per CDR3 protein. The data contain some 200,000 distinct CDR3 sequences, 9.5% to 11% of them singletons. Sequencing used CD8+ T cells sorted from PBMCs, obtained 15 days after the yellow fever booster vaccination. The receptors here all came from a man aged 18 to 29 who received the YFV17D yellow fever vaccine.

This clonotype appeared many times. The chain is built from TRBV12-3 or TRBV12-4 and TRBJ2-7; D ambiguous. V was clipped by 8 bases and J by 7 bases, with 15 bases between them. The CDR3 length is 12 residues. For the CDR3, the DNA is TGTGCCAGCGCTCTGGGCCCTCTTGAGCAGTACTTC. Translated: CASALGPLEQYF.

The CDR3 region is CASSFGAGLGETQYF. CDR3 DNA sequence: TGTGCCAGCAGCTTCGGGGCGGGGCTTGGAGAGACCCAGTACTTC. This chain connects TRBV7-4 to TRBJ2-5, with a possible D match to TRBD2 (6 bases). The V gene lost 3 bases and the J gene lost 4 bases, with 15 bases spanning the gap. The CDR3 length is 15 residues. Germline CDR1 is SGHVT and CDR2 is SQSDAQ.

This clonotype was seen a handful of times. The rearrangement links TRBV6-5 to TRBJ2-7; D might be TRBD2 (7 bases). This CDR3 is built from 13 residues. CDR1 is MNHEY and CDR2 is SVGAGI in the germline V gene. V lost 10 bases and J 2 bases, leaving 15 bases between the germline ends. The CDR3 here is CATTEGGAYEQYF. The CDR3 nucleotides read TGTGCCACCACGGAGGGGGGGGCCTACGAGCAGTACTTC.

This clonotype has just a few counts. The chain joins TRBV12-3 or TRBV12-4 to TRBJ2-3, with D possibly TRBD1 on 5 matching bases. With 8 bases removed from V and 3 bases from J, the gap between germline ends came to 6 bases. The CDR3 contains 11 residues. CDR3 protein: CASAGTDTQYF. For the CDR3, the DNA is TGTGCCAGCGCAGGGACAGATACGCAGTATTTT.

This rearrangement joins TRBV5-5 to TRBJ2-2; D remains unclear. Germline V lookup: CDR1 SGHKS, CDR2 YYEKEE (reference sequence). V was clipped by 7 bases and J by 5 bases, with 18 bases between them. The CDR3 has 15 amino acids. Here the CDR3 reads CASRHEHFQTGELFF. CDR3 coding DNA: TGTGCCAGCCGGCATGAACACTTTCAGACCGGGGAGCTGTTTTTT.

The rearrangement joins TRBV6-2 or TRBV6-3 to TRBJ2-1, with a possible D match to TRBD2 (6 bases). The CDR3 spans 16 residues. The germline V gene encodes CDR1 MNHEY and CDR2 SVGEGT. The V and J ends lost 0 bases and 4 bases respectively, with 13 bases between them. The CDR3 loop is CASSYSFSGSYNEQFF. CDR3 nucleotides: TGTGCCAGCAGTTACTCATTCAGCGGGTCATACAATGAGCAGTTCTTC.